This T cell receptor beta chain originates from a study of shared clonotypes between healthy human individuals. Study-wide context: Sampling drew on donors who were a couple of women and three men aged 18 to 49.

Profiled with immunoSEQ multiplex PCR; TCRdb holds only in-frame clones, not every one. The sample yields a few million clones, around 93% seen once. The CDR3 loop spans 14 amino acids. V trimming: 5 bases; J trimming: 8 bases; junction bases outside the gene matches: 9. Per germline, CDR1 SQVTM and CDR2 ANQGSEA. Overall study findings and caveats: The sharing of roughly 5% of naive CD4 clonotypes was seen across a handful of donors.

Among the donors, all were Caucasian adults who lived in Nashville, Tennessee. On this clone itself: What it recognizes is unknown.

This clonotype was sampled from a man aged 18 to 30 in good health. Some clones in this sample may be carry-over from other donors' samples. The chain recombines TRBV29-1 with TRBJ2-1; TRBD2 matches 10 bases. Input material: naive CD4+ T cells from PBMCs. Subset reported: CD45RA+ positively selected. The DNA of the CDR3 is TGCAGCGTTAACTCAGCGGGAGGGTGGGATGAGCAGTTCTTC. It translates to CSVNSAGGWDEQFF.